This is a list of T cell receptor beta chains from one sample in a study of graft-versus-host responses after intestinal transplantation. Sequencing was performed with immunoSEQ multiplex PCR; in TCRdb, only in-frame clones are kept and a portion is missing. The sample lists about 4,400 clones; approximately 70% were seen once. Sequences were derived from ileum tissue, sampled 17 days after transplant. The receptors derive from a human patient who received an intestinal transplant, so some T cells may come from the graft donor. CDR3s include the opening cysteine and the closing phenylalanine or tryptophan. The order of the fields is CDR3 length, V gene, J gene, clone size, CDR3 protein. For some rows the clone size is stated as once, few or many, or as a class when expanded; others skip it.

cdr3_length: 16
v_call: TRBV4-3
j_call: TRBJ2-1
clone_size: -
cdr3_aa: CASSQDPRAPHNEQFF

cdr3_length: 14
v_call: TRBV29-1
j_call: TRBJ2-2
clone_size: -
cdr3_aa: CSVEGHLNTGELFF

cdr3_length: 15
v_call: TRBV7-2
j_call: TRBJ1-2
clone_size: -
cdr3_aa: CASSWPIGTRYGYTF

cdr3_length: 11
v_call: TRBV28
j_call: TRBJ1-5
clone_size: -
cdr3_aa: CASSPNQPQHF

cdr3_length: 16
v_call: TRBV27
j_call: TRBJ2-1
clone_size: few
cdr3_aa: CASSLGASGGGAEQFF

cdr3_length: 16
v_call: TRBV28
j_call: TRBJ2-4
clone_size: -
cdr3_aa: CASSLFGGIAKNIQYF

cdr3_length: 16
v_call: TRBV5-1
j_call: TRBJ1-2
clone_size: -
cdr3_aa: CASSLVGVRLDYGYTF

cdr3_length: 17
v_call: TRBV21-1
j_call: TRBJ1-5
clone_size: -
cdr3_aa: CASRLAVATLHHQPQHF

cdr3_length: 13
v_call: TRBV7-2
j_call: TRBJ1-5
clone_size: -
cdr3_aa: CASSLRGNQPQHF

cdr3_length: 13
v_call: TRBV27
j_call: TRBJ1-1
clone_size: -
cdr3_aa: CASGQGANTEAFF

cdr3_length: 19
v_call: TRBV1
j_call: TRBJ2-3
clone_size: -
cdr3_aa: CTSSQDPAGTSGGTDTQYF

cdr3_length: 12
v_call: TRBV6-5
j_call: TRBJ2-1
clone_size: -
cdr3_aa: CATRVSYNEQFF

cdr3_length: 18
v_call: TRBV11-3
j_call: TRBJ2-1
clone_size: -
cdr3_aa: CASSPSRLAGGVQDEQFF

cdr3_length: 15
v_call: TRBV4-3
j_call: TRBJ1-4
clone_size: -
cdr3_aa: CASSPTFATNEKLFF

cdr3_length: 18
v_call: TRBV2
j_call: TRBJ1-1
clone_size: -
cdr3_aa: CASSVLHLWDRRNTEAFF

cdr3_length: 15
v_call: TRBV6-6
j_call: TRBJ2-3
clone_size: -
cdr3_aa: CASSYSSGGTDTQYF

cdr3_length: 15
v_call: TRBV7-9
j_call: TRBJ2-2
clone_size: few
cdr3_aa: CASSFIRQGPGELFF

cdr3_length: 13
v_call: TRBV5-8
j_call: TRBJ1-2
clone_size: -
cdr3_aa: CASSPRQRYGYTF

cdr3_length: 13
v_call: TRBV28
j_call: TRBJ1-5
clone_size: -
cdr3_aa: CASSSGDNQPQHF

cdr3_length: 15
v_call: TRBV27
j_call: TRBJ2-1
clone_size: -
cdr3_aa: CASSLGSGGYNEQFF

cdr3_length: 15
v_call: TRBV2
j_call: TRBJ1-2
clone_size: -
cdr3_aa: CASSEDRQVVDGYTF

cdr3_length: 16
v_call: TRBV2
j_call: TRBJ2-1
clone_size: -
cdr3_aa: CASREGLAVRRDEQFF

cdr3_length: 13
v_call: TRBV7-9
j_call: TRBJ1-1
clone_size: -
cdr3_aa: CASSWAGNTEAFF

cdr3_length: 13
v_call: TRBV30
j_call: TRBJ1-6
clone_size: -
cdr3_aa: CACTGAYNSPLHF

cdr3_length: 14
v_call: TRBV28
j_call: TRBJ2-6
clone_size: -
cdr3_aa: CASRTGTGANVLTF

cdr3_length: 14
v_call: TRBV15
j_call: TRBJ1-2
clone_size: -
cdr3_aa: CATSRGQGPYGYTF

cdr3_length: 15
v_call: TRBV6-4
j_call: TRBJ2-1
clone_size: -
cdr3_aa: CASSDSPGVWNEQFF

cdr3_length: 17
v_call: TRBV5-1
j_call: TRBJ2-4
clone_size: -
cdr3_aa: CASSPGFGGGASNIQYF

cdr3_length: 15
v_call: TRBV7-6
j_call: TRBJ1-1
clone_size: -
cdr3_aa: CASSLAVKMNTEAFF

cdr3_length: 16
v_call: TRBV5-1
j_call: TRBJ2-2
clone_size: -
cdr3_aa: CASSLATRFSTGELFF

cdr3_length: 14
v_call: TRBV7-6
j_call: TRBJ1-5
clone_size: -
cdr3_aa: CASSQSTGDSPQHF

cdr3_length: 15
v_call: TRBV19
j_call: TRBJ2-3
clone_size: -
cdr3_aa: CASSFGQDNTDTQYF

cdr3_length: 13
v_call: TRBV7-9
j_call: TRBJ1-6
clone_size: once
cdr3_aa: CASSLAFPSPLHF

cdr3_length: 13
v_call: TRBV30
j_call: TRBJ1-1
clone_size: -
cdr3_aa: CAYQRVRNTEAFF

cdr3_length: 15
v_call: TRBV9
j_call: TRBJ2-3
clone_size: -
cdr3_aa: CASSPGLRITDTQYF

cdr3_length: 16
v_call: TRBV7-9
j_call: TRBJ1-1
clone_size: -
cdr3_aa: CASSYWTGGVDTEAFF

cdr3_length: 13
v_call: TRBV5-1
j_call: TRBJ1-1
clone_size: -
cdr3_aa: CASRLGENTEAFF

cdr3_length: 16
v_call: TRBV5-5
j_call: TRBJ2-5
clone_size: -
cdr3_aa: CASSQVLAGGLETQYF

cdr3_length: 14
v_call: TRBV27
j_call: TRBJ2-1
clone_size: -
cdr3_aa: CASMALPAQGSEFF

cdr3_length: 14
v_call: TRBV7-2
j_call: TRBJ2-5
clone_size: -
cdr3_aa: CASSLTRDKETQYF

cdr3_length: 17
v_call: TRBV27
j_call: TRBJ2-3
clone_size: few
cdr3_aa: CASSFTGMVPSTDTQYF

cdr3_length: 16
v_call: TRBV6-6
j_call: TRBJ2-1
clone_size: -
cdr3_aa: CASSYSGGASYNEQFF